Following are 17 T cell receptor beta chains from one sample sequenced in a study of cytomegalovirus exposure and HLA in healthy donors. Primers: 60 Vbeta forward and 13 Jbeta reverse. This table comes from immunoSEQ multiplex PCR, and its TCRdb copy is limited to in-frame clones, with some not included. This table holds approximately 160,000 clones, approximately 71% found once. Source material: PBMCs. Receptors originate from a man over 45 in good health and CMV-seronegative.

This sequence joins TRBV7-2 and TRBJ1-5; D gene ambiguous. Germline lookup yields CDR1 SGHTA and CDR2 FQGNSA. V lost 5 bases and J lost 3, with 14 bases in between. The CDR3 is 15 residues long. The CDR3 loop reads CASSPWRGFNQPQHF. In nucleotides, the CDR3 is TGTGCCAGCAGCCCCTGGCGGGGATTCAATCAGCCCCAGCATTTT.

V gene TRBV10-3 combines with J gene TRBJ1-5, with D hard to call. V was trimmed by 0 bases and J by 3 bases, leaving 9 bases between them. Germline V gene data show CDR1 as ENHRY and CDR2 as SYGVKD. There are 15 residues in the CDR3. The CDR3 DNA reads TGTGCCATCAGTGAGTCGCAGGCCGCCAATCAGCCCCAGCATTTT. Protein product: CAISESQAANQPQHF.

In this sample, this clone turned up once. This rearrangement joins TRBV18 to TRBJ2-3; 8 bases align to TRBD2. J gave up 5 bases and V 0 bases, and 7 bases lay outside the gene matches. The CDR3 is 16 residues long. Germline V gene lookup returns CDR1 KGHSH and CDR2 LQKENI. CDR3 sequence: CASSPPSGLEQDTQYF. The CDR3 DNA sequence: TGTGCCAGCTCACCACCTTCGGGACTAGAACAAGATACGCAGTATTTT. The whole variable domain, filled in from reference TRBV18 and TRBJ2-3, reads NAGVMQNPRHLVRRRGQEARLRCSPMKGHSHVYWYRQLPEEGLKFMVYLQKENIIDESGMPKERFSAEFPKEGPSILRIQQVVRGDSAAYFCASSPPSGLEQDTQYFGPGTRLTVL.

The V gene is TRBV5-1, the J gene TRBJ2-1; TRBD2 agrees at 9 bases. V gave up 4 bases and J gave up 8 bases; unmatched junction bases: 16. Germline CDR1 reads SGHRS; CDR2 reads YFSETQ. The CDR3 spans 17 residues. The CDR3 is CASSGGLGGGAFYEQFF. The DNA for the CDR3 is TGCGCCAGCAGCGGGGGTTTAGGCGGGGGGGCTTTCTATGAGCAGTTCTTC.

The CDR3 reads CASSQDRWQEGNYGYTF. Here the CDR3 DNA reads TGCGCCAGCAGCCAAGATAGATGGCAGGAGGGCAACTATGGCTACACCTTC. This chain links TRBV4-3 with TRBJ1-2, with unresolved D. The germline gives CDR1 LGHNA, CDR2 YSLEER. The CDR3 loop spans 17 amino acids. V lost 0 bases to trimming and J lost 2 bases, with 16 bases between them.

The rearrangement joins TRBV4-2 to TRBJ2-2, with D maybe TRBD1 (5 bases). The V and J ends lost 3 bases and 0 bases respectively, with 14 bases between them. In germline, CDR1 is LGHNA, CDR2 YNFKEQ. This CDR3 region has 17 residues. This CDR3 is CASSHVQGLTNTGELFF. CDR3 nucleotide sequence: TGTGCCAGCAGCCACGTTCAGGGTCTAACGAACACCGGGGAGCTGTTTTTT.

The chain couples TRBV4-2 to TRBJ2-5; D perhaps matches TRBD2 (5 bases). Per germline, CDR1 LGHNA and CDR2 YNFKEQ. Deletions cut 4 bases from V and 2 bases from J, with 8 bases between. The CDR3 is 13 residues long. CDR3 in amino acids: CASSRGRQETQYF. For the CDR3, the DNA is TGTGCCAGCAGCCGAGGGCGGCAAGAGACCCAGTACTTC.

This clone was seen a handful of times. The CDR3 loop is CASSPSFGEKLFF. In DNA form, the CDR3 reads TGTGCCAGCTCACCGAGTTTCGGTGAAAAACTGTTTTTT. J is TRBJ1-4 and V is TRBV18, with D unresolved. The V gene's germline CDR1 is KGHSH and CDR2 LQKENI. The germline V and J ends were trimmed by 3 bases and 7 bases, with 9 bases remaining between them. The CDR3 has 13 residues.

This clone appeared a few times. The rearrangement links TRBV19 to TRBJ1-1; the D gene is possibly TRBD1 (5 bases). Germline CDR1 is LNHDA and CDR2 is SQIVND (reference sequence). V shed 3 bases and J shed 0 bases, with 11 bases lying between them. This CDR3 region has 15 residues. The CDR3 protein is CASSMAQVLNTEAFF. The CDR3 DNA follows: TGTGCCAGTAGTATGGCACAGGTGCTGAACACTGAAGCTTTCTTT.

This clone has just one count. V gene TRBV7-2 combines with J gene TRBJ2-2, with D perhaps TRBD2 (6 bases). There are 16 residues in the CDR3. V lost 2 bases and J 8 bases, leaving 18 bases between the germline ends. Germline V gives CDR1 SGHTA, CDR2 FQGNSA. CDR3 amino acids: CASSLRGGGSGGELFF. CDR3 DNA: TGTGCCAGCAGCTTACGGGGAGGCGGCTCGGGGGGGGAGCTGTTTTTT.

This chain links TRBV7-2 with TRBJ1-5; D possibly corresponds to TRBD1 (6 bases). The CDR3 has 15 residues. The germline V gene has CDR1 SGHTA and CDR2 FQGNSA. V lost 5 bases and J 9 bases, leaving 20 bases between the germline ends. CDR3 in DNA: TGTGCCAGCAGCCCCGGACAGTCCGGACGAGGGCCCCAGCATTTT. Translating gives CASSPGQSGRGPQHF.

V usage is TRBV7-2 and J usage is TRBJ1-1; the D is unclear. This CDR3 has 16 residues. Trimming took 1 base from V and 0 from J, leaving 12 bases between them. Germline CDR1 SGHTA, CDR2 FQGNSA. The CDR3 DNA is TGTGCCAGCAGCTTAGGTACAGTGAACCTGAACACTGAAGCTTTCTTT. The encoded protein is CASSLGTVNLNTEAFF.

The rearrangement links TRBV27 to TRBJ1-5, with D unclear. Trimming removed 6 bases at V and 2 bases at J, with 14 bases between. CDR1 MNHEY and CDR2 SMNVEV come from the germline V gene (reference sequence). CDR3 size: 15 residues. CDR3 nucleotide sequence: TGTGCCAGCAGCTTTAACCGTCCAGGCAATCAGCCCCAGCATTTT. This encodes CASSFNRPGNQPQHF.

V gene TRBV28 combines with J gene TRBJ1-2; D may be TRBD1 (5 bases). CDR1 and CDR2 from the germline V gene are MDHEN and SYDVKM. CDR3 length: 15 amino acids. V lost 1 base, J lost 2 bases, and 11 bases lay in between. CDR3 in amino acids: CASSLSFQGNYGYTF. Written as DNA, the CDR3 is TGTGCCAGCAGTTTATCGTTCCAGGGAAACTATGGCTACACCTTC.

This clone appeared many times. The CDR3 is CASSPDRGVEAFF. The CDR3 bases are TGTGCCAGCAGCCCCGACAGGGGTGTTGAAGCTTTCTTT. The chain is built from TRBV7-6 and TRBJ1-1; 8 bases are a match to TRBD1. In germline, CDR1 is SGHVS, CDR2 FNYEAQ. V lost 5 bases, J lost 7 bases, and 6 bases stayed unmatched. The CDR3 loop spans 13 amino acids.

As concerns this clone: The same CDR3 arises from other DNA sequences in this sample as well. The chain combines TRBV28 with TRBJ1-2, with D tentatively TRBD1 (5 bases). V lost 5 bases to trimming and J lost 5 bases, with 9 bases between them. The CDR3 has 12 residues. The germline gives CDR1 MDHEN, CDR2 SYDVKM. CDR3 sequence reads: CASSLSGYGYTF. CDR3 coding DNA: TGTGCCAGCAGTCTATCAGGGTATGGCTACACCTTC.

Turning to this clone: The sample carries other DNA sequences with the same CDR3. The rearrangement joins TRBV5-1 to TRBJ2-5; 13 nucleotides match TRBD2. Germline V gives CDR1 SGHRS, CDR2 YFSETQ. This CDR3 is built from 16 residues. Unmatched junction bases numbered 7, after V lost 4 bases and J lost 4 bases. The CDR3, as DNA: TGCGCCAGCAGCCCAACTAGCGGGGGGGCCGGAGAGACCCAGTACTTC. Residues: CASSPTSGGAGETQYF.